This is a list of T cell receptor beta chains from one sample in a study of post-analysis software for immune sequencing data. TCRdb used MiXCR to reprocess the PCR reads, holding one entry per CDR3 protein. The sample lists under 650,000 distinct CDR3 sequences, around 44% seen once, with about 1.8% in the top ten. Sequenced material: blood. These receptors all stem from a girl under 18 with multiple sclerosis. Both conserved end residues are part of each CDR3. Each record gives: clone size, V gene, J gene, D gene, CDR3 protein, CDR3 DNA. The D gene is left open where the match is weak. Clone size appears in some rows only: once, few, many, or a class for an expanded clone.

clone size: few
V gene: TRBV13
J gene: TRBJ2-1
D gene: .
CDR3 protein: CASSRGTGGGEQFF
CDR3 DNA: TGTGCCAGCAGCCGTGGAACAGGCGGCGGAGAGCAGTTCTTC

clone size: few
V gene: TRBV6-5
J gene: TRBJ2-5
D gene: .
CDR3 protein: CASSYGERETQYF
CDR3 DNA: TGTGCCAGCAGTTACGGTGAAAGAGAGACCCAGTACTTC

clone size: .
V gene: TRBV5-5
J gene: TRBJ1-2
D gene: .
CDR3 protein: CASSLAGRDSGYTF
CDR3 DNA: TGTGCCAGCAGCTTGGCCGGTAGGGACTCTGGCTACACCTTC

clone size: .
V gene: TRBV6-5
J gene: TRBJ2-6
D gene: .
CDR3 protein: CASSFQDPFAGANVLTF
CDR3 DNA: TGTGCCAGCAGTTTCCAAGACCCGTTTGCTGGGGCCAACGTCCTGACTTTC

clone size: .
V gene: TRBV27
J gene: TRBJ2-1
D gene: TRBD1
CDR3 protein: CASFRDRGYNEQFF
CDR3 DNA: TGTGCCAGTTTTAGGGACAGGGGGTATAATGAGCAGTTCTTC

clone size: .
V gene: TRBV7-9
J gene: TRBJ1-5
D gene: .
CDR3 protein: CASSRDQGSNQPQHF
CDR3 DNA: TGTGCCAGCAGTCGGGACCAGGGGAGCAATCAGCCCCAGCATTTT

clone size: many
V gene: TRBV5-1
J gene: TRBJ1-2
D gene: TRBD1
CDR3 protein: CASSRDRGSYGYTF
CDR3 DNA: TGTGCCAGCAGCCGGGACAGGGGATCCTATGGCTACACCTTC

clone size: many
V gene: TRBV5-1
J gene: TRBJ2-1
D gene: TRBD1
CDR3 protein: CASSLGQGYNEQFF
CDR3 DNA: TGCGCCAGCAGCTTGGGACAGGGCTACAATGAGCAGTTCTTC

clone size: .
V gene: TRBV5-1
J gene: TRBJ2-3
D gene: .
CDR3 protein: CASLEAEGTDTQYF
CDR3 DNA: TGCGCCAGCCTCGAGGCGGAAGGCACAGATACGCAGTATTTT

clone size: .
V gene: TRBV7-2
J gene: TRBJ2-3
D gene: .
CDR3 protein: CASGLFDPPTDTQYF
CDR3 DNA: TGTGCCAGCGGCTTATTCGACCCCCCCACAGATACGCAGTATTTT

clone size: few
V gene: TRBV12-3/TRBV12-4
J gene: TRBJ2-7
D gene: .
CDR3 protein: CASSLRGAGYEQYF
CDR3 DNA: TGTGCCAGCAGTTTAAGGGGGGCGGGGTACGAGCAGTACTTC

clone size: few
V gene: TRBV10-3
J gene: TRBJ2-3
D gene: .
CDR3 protein: CAISEDSWDTQYF
CDR3 DNA: TGTGCCATCAGTGAGGACTCCTGGGATACGCAGTATTTT

clone size: few
V gene: TRBV7-9
J gene: TRBJ1-2
D gene: TRBD1
CDR3 protein: CASSPTGTGIYGYTF
CDR3 DNA: TGTGCCAGCAGCCCAACCGGGACAGGGATCTATGGCTACACCTTC

clone size: .
V gene: TRBV7-9
J gene: TRBJ2-3
D gene: .
CDR3 protein: CASSPQASPADTQYF
CDR3 DNA: TGTGCCAGCAGCCCCCAAGCGAGTCCAGCAGATACGCAGTATTTT

clone size: .
V gene: TRBV5-1
J gene: TRBJ2-7
D gene: .
CDR3 protein: CTSSRQPSYEQYF
CDR3 DNA: TGCACCAGCAGTCGACAACCAAGCTACGAGCAGTACTTC

clone size: .
V gene: TRBV4-1
J gene: TRBJ1-1
D gene: .
CDR3 protein: CASSPGQLAEAFF
CDR3 DNA: TGCGCCAGCAGCCCGGGACAACTCGCTGAAGCTTTCTTT

clone size: .
V gene: TRBV4-2
J gene: TRBJ2-7
D gene: .
CDR3 protein: CASSQAARQSYEQYF
CDR3 DNA: TGTGCCAGCAGCCAAGCGGCCCGACAAAGTTACGAGCAGTACTTC

clone size: .
V gene: TRBV30
J gene: TRBJ2-5
D gene: .
CDR3 protein: CAWSVTGAPQETQYF
CDR3 DNA: TGTGCCTGGAGTGTAACGGGGGCACCTCAAGAGACCCAGTACTTC

clone size: once
V gene: TRBV12-3/TRBV12-4
J gene: TRBJ2-3
D gene: .
CDR3 protein: CASSLMRADTQYF
CDR3 DNA: TGTGCCAGCAGTCTGATGAGAGCAGATACGCAGTATTTT

clone size: few
V gene: TRBV20-1
J gene: TRBJ2-1
D gene: TRBD2
CDR3 protein: CSAGTSGKDEQFF
CDR3 DNA: TGCAGTGCAGGGACTAGCGGGAAGGACGAGCAGTTCTTC

clone size: few
V gene: TRBV24-1
J gene: TRBJ1-2
D gene: .
CDR3 protein: CATSDPGPIYGYTF
CDR3 DNA: TGTGCCACCAGTGACCCGGGACCAATCTATGGCTACACCTTC

clone size: .
V gene: TRBV18
J gene: TRBJ2-3
D gene: TRBD1
CDR3 protein: CASSPPVRRPGGATDTQYF
CDR3 DNA: TGTGCTAGCTCACCACCTGTAAGGAGACCAGGGGGCGCGACAGATACGCAGTATTTT

clone size: .
V gene: TRBV20-1
J gene: TRBJ1-4
D gene: .
CDR3 protein: CSARDQRGSEKLFF
CDR3 DNA: TGCAGTGCTAGAGATCAAAGGGGTAGTGAAAAACTGTTTTTT

clone size: .
V gene: TRBV4-2
J gene: TRBJ1-4
D gene: .
CDR3 protein: CASSRTQGSNEKLFF
CDR3 DNA: TGTGCCAGCAGCCGCACACAGGGTTCTAATGAAAAACTGTTTTTT

clone size: .
V gene: TRBV4-1
J gene: TRBJ2-7
D gene: .
CDR3 protein: CASSQAMWASPPDKQYF
CDR3 DNA: TGCGCCAGCAGCCAGGCTATGTGGGCTAGCCCTCCCGACAAGCAGTACTTC

clone size: few
V gene: TRBV19
J gene: TRBJ2-7
D gene: TRBD1
CDR3 protein: CASSQQGSSYEQYF
CDR3 DNA: TGTGCCAGTAGTCAACAGGGGAGCTCCTACGAGCAGTACTTC

clone size: .
V gene: TRBV29-1
J gene: TRBJ2-1
D gene: .
CDR3 protein: CSVRNRVGNNEQFF
CDR3 DNA: TGCAGCGTTCGAAACAGGGTAGGAAACAATGAGCAGTTCTTC

clone size: .
V gene: TRBV7-9
J gene: TRBJ2-5
D gene: .
CDR3 protein: CASSSSAEAKEQYF
CDR3 DNA: TGTGCCAGCAGCTCCTCGGCGGAGGCCAAGGAGCAGTACTTC

clone size: .
V gene: TRBV27
J gene: TRBJ2-3
D gene: .
CDR3 protein: CASALGGAYTDTQYF
CDR3 DNA: TGTGCCAGCGCCCTTGGCGGAGCCTACACAGATACGCAGTATTTT

clone size: .
V gene: TRBV20-1
J gene: TRBJ2-7
D gene: .
CDR3 protein: CSARSIRQGNYEQYF
CDR3 DNA: TGCAGTGCTAGATCAATCCGGCAGGGGAACTACGAGCAGTACTTC

clone size: many
V gene: TRBV4-2
J gene: TRBJ2-3
D gene: TRBD2
CDR3 protein: CASSQERGGPDTQYF
CDR3 DNA: TGTGCCAGCAGCCAAGAGCGGGGGGGCCCAGATACGCAGTATTTT

clone size: once
V gene: TRBV10-3
J gene: TRBJ1-1
D gene: .
CDR3 protein: CAISDTGSVVTEAFF
CDR3 DNA: TGTGCCATCAGTGATACAGGTTCCGTAGTTACTGAAGCTTTCTTT

clone size: .
V gene: TRBV5-1
J gene: TRBJ2-7
D gene: .
CDR3 protein: CASSRGRSYYEQYF
CDR3 DNA: TGCGCCAGCAGTCGGGGCAGGTCCTACTACGAGCAGTACTTC

clone size: .
V gene: TRBV20-1
J gene: TRBJ1-2
D gene: .
CDR3 protein: CRAGSGYTF
CDR3 DNA: TGCAGAGCGGGGTCCGGCTACACCTTC

clone size: .
V gene: TRBV5-1
J gene: TRBJ1-2
D gene: .
CDR3 protein: CASSLGGSVANYGYTF
CDR3 DNA: TGCGCCAGCAGCCTCGGTGGGTCTGTAGCTAACTATGGCTACACCTTC